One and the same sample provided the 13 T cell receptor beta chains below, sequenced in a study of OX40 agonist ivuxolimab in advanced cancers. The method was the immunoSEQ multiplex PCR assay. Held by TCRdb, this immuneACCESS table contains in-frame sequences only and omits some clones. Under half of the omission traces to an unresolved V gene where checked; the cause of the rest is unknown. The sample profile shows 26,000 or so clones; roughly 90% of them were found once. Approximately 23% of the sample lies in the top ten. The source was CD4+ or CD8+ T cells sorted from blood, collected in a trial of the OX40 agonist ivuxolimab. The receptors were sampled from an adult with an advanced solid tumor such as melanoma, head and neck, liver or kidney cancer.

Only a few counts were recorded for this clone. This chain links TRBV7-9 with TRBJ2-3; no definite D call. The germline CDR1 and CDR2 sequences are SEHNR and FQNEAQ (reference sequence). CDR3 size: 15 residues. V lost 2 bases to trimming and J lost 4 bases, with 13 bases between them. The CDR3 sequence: CASSLPPVIADTQYF. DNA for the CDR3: TGTGCCAGCAGCTTACCGCCAGTAATAGCAGATACGCAGTATTTT.

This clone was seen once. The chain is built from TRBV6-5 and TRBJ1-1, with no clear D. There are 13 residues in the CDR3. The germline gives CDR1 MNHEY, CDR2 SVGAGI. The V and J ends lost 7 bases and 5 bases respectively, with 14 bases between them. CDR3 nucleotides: TGTGCCAGCACCAATGCCCCGAAAACTGAAGCTTTCTTT. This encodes CASTNAPKTEAFF.

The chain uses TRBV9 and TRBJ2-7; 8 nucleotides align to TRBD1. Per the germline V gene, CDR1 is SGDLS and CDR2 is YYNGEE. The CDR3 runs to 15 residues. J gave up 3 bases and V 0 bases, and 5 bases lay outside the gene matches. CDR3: CASSVGQGPHYEQYF. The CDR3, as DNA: TGTGCCAGCAGCGTAGGACAGGGGCCACACTACGAGCAGTACTTC.

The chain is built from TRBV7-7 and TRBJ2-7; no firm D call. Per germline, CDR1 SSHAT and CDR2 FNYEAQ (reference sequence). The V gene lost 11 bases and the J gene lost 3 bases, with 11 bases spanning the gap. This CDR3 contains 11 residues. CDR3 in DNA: TGTGCCGTGGAGTCAAGCTACGAGCAGTACTTC. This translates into CAVESSYEQYF.

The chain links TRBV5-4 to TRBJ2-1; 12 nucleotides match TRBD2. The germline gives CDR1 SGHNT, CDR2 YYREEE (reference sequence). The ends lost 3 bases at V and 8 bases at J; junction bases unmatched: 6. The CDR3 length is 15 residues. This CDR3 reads CASSSRLAGVDEQFF. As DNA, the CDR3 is TGTGCCAGCAGCTCTCGACTAGCGGGAGTAGATGAGCAGTTCTTC.

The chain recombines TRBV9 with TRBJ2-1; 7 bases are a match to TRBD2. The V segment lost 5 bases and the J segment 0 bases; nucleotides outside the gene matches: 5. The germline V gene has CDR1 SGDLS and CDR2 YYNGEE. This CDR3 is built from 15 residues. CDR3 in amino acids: CASSPGGSSYNEQFF. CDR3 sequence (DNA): TGTGCCAGCAGTCCCGGGGGGAGCTCCTACAATGAGCAGTTCTTC.

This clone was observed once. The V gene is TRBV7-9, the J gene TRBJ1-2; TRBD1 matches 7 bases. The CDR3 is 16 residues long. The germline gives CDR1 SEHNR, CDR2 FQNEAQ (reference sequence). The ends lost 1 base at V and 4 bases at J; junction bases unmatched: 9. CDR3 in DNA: TGTGCCAGCAGCTTAGTGCAGGGGGGGCCTTTCTATGGCTACACCTTC. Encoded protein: CASSLVQGGPFYGYTF.

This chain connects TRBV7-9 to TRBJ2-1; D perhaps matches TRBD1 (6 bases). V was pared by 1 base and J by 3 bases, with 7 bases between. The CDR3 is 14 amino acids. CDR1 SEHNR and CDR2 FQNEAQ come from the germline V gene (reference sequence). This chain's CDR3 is CASSLVDSYNEQFF. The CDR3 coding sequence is TGTGCCAGCAGCTTAGTGGACAGCTACAATGAGCAGTTCTTC.

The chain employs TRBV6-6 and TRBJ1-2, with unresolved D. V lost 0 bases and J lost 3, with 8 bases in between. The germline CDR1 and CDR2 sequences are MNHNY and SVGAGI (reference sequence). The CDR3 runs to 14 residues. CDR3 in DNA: TGTGCCAGCAGTTACTCAGGCGGGGACTATGGCTACACCTTC. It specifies CASSYSGGDYGYTF.

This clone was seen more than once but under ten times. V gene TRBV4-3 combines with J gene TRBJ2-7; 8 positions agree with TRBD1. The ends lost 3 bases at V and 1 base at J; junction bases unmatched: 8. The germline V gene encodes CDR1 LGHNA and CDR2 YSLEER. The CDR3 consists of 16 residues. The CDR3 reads CASSHSATGESYEQYF. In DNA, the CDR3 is TGCGCCAGCAGCCACTCAGCGACAGGGGAGTCCTACGAGCAGTACTTC.

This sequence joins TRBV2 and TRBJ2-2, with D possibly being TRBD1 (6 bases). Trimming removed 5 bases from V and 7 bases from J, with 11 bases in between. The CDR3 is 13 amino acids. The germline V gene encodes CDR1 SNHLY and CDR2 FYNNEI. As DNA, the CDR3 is TGTGCCAGCAGTTGGGGGCTGAACGGGGAGCTGTTTTTT. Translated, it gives CASSWGLNGELFF.

The CDR3 loop reads CASSPRDNLNTGELFF. The CDR3 nucleotides are TGTGCCAGCAGCCCCCGGGACAATTTGAACACCGGGGAGCTGTTTTTT. The chain is built from TRBV7-9 and TRBJ2-2; TRBD1 is a possible D gene (6 bases). The CDR3 runs 16 residues. V was trimmed by 5 bases and J by 1 base, leaving 14 bases between them. Germline values: CDR1 SEHNR, CDR2 FQNEAQ (reference sequence).

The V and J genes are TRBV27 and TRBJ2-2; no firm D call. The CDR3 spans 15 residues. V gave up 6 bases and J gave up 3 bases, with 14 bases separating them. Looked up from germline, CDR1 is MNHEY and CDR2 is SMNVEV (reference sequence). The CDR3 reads CASRTQPADTGELFF. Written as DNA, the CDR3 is TGTGCCAGCAGGACCCAGCCGGCGGACACCGGGGAGCTGTTTTTT.